The entry below describes one T cell receptor beta chain. This PCR relied on a set of 60 Vbeta primers and 13 Jbeta primers. Profiling relied on immunoSEQ multiplex PCR, and the TCRdb table lists in-frame clones only, not all of them. This sample has some 200,000 clones, with approximately 70% found just once. This sample was included in a study of cytomegalovirus exposure and HLA in healthy donors. Sequencing was performed on PBMCs. This TCR came from a man in his forties in good health and CMV-seropositive.

Here the CDR3 reads CASSTPGANTGELFF. The DNA of the CDR3 is TGTGCCAGTAGTACCCCAGGGGCGAACACCGGGGAGCTGTTTTTT. The chain links TRBV19 to TRBJ2-2; TRBD1 might be the D (6 bases). Germline CDR1 is LNHDA and CDR2 is SQIVND (reference sequence). The CDR3 spans 15 residues. V was pared by 4 bases and J by 0 bases, with 9 bases between. Based on the CDR3 plus reference TRBV19 and TRBJ2-2, the full variable domain is DGGITQSPKYLFRKEGQNVTLSCEQNLNHDAMYWYRQDPGQGLRLIYYSQIVNDFQKGDIAEGYSVSREKKESFPLTVTSAQKNPTAFYLCASSTPGANTGELFFGEGSRLTVL.